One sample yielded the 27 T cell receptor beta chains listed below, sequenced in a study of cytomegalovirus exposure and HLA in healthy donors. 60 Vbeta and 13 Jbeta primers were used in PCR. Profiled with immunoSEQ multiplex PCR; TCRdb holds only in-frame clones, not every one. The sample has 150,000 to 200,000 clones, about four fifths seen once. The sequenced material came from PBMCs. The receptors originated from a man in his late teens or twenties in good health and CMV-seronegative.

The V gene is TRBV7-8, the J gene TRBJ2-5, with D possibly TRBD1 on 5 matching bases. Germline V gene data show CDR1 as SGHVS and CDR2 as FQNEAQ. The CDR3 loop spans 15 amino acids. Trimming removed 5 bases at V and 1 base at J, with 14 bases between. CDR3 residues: CASSKKGPVQETQYF. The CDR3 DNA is TGTGCCAGCAGCAAAAAGGGGCCAGTCCAAGAGACCCAGTACTTC. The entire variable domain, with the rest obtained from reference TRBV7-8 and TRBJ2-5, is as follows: GAGVSQSPRYKVAKRGQDVALRCDPISGHVSLFWYQQALGQGPEFLTYFQNEAQLDKSGLPSDRFFAERPEGSVSTLKIQRTQQEDSAVYLCASSKKGPVQETQYFGPGTRLLVL.

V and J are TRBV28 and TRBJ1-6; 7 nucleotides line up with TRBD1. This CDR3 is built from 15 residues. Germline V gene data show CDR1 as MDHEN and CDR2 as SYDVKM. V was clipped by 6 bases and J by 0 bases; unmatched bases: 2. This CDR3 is CASRGQSSYNSPLHF. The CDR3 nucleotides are TGTGCCAGCAGGGGACAGAGCTCCTATAATTCACCCCTCCACTTT. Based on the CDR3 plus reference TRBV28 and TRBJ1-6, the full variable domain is DVKVTQSSRYLVKRTGEKVFLECVQDMDHENMFWYRQDPGLGLRLIYFSYDVKMKEKGDIPEGYSVSREKKERFSLILESASTNQTSMYLCASRGQSSYNSPLHFGNGTRLTVT.

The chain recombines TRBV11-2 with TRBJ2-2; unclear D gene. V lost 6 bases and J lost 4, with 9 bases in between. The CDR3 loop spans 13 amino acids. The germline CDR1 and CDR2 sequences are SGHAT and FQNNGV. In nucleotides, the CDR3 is TGTGCCAGCAGGCAGACGGGCACCGGGGAGCTGTTTTTT. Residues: CASRQTGTGELFF.

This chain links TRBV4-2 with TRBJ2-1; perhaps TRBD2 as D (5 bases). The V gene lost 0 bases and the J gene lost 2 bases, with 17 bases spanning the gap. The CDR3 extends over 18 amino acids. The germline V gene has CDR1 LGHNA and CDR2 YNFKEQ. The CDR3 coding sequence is TGTGCCAGCAGCCAAGATCCCTCTTTGAGCGGAACCTACAATGAGCAGTTCTTC. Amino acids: CASSQDPSLSGTYNEQFF.

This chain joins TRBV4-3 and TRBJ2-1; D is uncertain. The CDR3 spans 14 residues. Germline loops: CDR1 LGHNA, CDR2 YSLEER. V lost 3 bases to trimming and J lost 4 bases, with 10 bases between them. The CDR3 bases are TGCGCCAGCAGCCAGCGACTCGTTTACAATGAGCAGTTCTTC. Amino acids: CASSQRLVYNEQFF.

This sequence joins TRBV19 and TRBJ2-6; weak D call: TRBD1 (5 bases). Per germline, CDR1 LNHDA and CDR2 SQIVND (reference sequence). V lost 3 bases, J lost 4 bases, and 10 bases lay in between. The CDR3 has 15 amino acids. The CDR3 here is CASSMGRAGANVLTF. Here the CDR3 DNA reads TGTGCCAGTAGTATGGGCAGGGCCGGGGCCAACGTCCTGACTTTC.

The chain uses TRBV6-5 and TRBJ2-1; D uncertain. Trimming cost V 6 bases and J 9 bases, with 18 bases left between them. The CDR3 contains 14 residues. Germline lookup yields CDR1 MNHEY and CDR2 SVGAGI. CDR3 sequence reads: CASSSNGALSEQFF. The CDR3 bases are TGTGCCAGCAGCTCAAACGGAGCGTTATCTGAGCAGTTCTTC.

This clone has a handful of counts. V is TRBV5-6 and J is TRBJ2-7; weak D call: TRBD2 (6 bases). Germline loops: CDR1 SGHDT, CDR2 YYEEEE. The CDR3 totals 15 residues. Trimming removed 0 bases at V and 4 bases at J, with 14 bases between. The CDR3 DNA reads TGTGCCAGCAGCTTGGGTGGGGGACTGTCTTACGAGCAGTACTTC. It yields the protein CASSLGGGLSYEQYF.

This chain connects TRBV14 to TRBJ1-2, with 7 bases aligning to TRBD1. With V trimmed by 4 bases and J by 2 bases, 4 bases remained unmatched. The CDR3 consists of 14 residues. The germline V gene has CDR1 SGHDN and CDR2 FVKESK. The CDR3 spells CASSPRGTNYGYTF. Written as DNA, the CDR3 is TGTGCCAGCAGCCCCAGGGGGACCAACTATGGCTACACCTTC.

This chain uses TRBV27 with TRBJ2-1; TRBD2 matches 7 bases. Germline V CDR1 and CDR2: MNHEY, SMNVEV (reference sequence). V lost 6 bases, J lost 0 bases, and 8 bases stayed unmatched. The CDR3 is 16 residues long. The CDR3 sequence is CASRGSGASSYNEQFF. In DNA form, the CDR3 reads TGTGCCAGCAGGGGGAGCGGGGCAAGCTCCTACAATGAGCAGTTCTTC.

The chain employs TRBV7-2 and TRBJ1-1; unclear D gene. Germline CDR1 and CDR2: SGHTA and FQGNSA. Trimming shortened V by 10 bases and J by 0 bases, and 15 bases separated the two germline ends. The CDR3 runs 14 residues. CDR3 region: CATMREALNTEAFF. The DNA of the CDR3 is TGTGCCACAATGCGAGAGGCTTTGAACACTGAAGCTTTCTTT.

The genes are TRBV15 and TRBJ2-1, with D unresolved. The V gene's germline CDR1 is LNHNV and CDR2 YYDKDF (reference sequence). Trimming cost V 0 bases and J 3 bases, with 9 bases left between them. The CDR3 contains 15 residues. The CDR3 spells CATSRDRSNYNEQFF. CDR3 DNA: TGTGCCACCAGCAGAGATAGGAGCAACTACAATGAGCAGTTCTTC. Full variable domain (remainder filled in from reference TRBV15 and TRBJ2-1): DAMVIQNPRYQVTQFGKPVTLSCSQTLNHNVMYWYQQKSSQAPKLLFHYYDKDFNNEADTPDNFQSRRPNTSFCFLDIRSPGLGDTAMYLCATSRDRSNYNEQFFGPGTRLTVL.

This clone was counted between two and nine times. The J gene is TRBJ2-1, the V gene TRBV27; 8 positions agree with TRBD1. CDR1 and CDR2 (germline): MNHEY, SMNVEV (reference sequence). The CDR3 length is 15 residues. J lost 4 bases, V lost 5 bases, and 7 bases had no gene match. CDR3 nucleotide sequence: TGTGCCAGCAGTCCGCCAGGGGGCGGATACAATGAGCAGTTCTTC. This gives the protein CASSPPGGGYNEQFF.

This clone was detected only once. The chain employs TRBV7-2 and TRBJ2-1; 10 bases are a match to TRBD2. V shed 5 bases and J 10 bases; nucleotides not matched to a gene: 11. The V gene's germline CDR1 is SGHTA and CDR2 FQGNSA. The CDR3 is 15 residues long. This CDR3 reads CASSQLAGPGGEQFF. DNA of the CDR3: TGTGCCAGCAGCCAACTAGCGGGGCCCGGGGGCGAGCAGTTCTTC.

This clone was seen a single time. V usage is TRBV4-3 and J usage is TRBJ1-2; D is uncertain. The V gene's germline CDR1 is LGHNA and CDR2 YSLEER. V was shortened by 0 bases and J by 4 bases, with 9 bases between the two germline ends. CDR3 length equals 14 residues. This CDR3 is CASSQDWYSYGYTF. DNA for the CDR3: TGCGCCAGCAGCCAAGATTGGTACAGCTATGGCTACACCTTC.

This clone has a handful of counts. The CDR3 DNA sequence: TGTGCCAGCAGTTTAACCCTAGCGAGACGCTCCTACAATGAGCAGTTCTTC. Translated, it gives CASSLTLARRSYNEQFF. The V gene is TRBV28, the J gene TRBJ2-1, with TRBD2 as a possible D gene (6 bases). V dropped 2 bases and J dropped 0 bases, with 14 bases sitting between them. Germline V CDR1 and CDR2: MDHEN, SYDVKM. This CDR3 contains 17 residues.

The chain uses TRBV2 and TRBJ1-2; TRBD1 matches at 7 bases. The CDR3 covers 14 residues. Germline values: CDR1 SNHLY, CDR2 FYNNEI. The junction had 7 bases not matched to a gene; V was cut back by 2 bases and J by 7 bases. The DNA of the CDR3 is TGTGCCAGCAGTGAAACACAGGGGATTAGTGGCTACACCTTC. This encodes CASSETQGISGYTF.

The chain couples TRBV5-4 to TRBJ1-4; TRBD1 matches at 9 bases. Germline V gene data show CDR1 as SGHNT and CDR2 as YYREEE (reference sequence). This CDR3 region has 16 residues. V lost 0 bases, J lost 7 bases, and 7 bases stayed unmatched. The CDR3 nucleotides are TGTGCCAGCAGCTTGGACACCGGGACAGGGTTTGAAAAACTGTTTTTT. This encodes CASSLDTGTGFEKLFF.

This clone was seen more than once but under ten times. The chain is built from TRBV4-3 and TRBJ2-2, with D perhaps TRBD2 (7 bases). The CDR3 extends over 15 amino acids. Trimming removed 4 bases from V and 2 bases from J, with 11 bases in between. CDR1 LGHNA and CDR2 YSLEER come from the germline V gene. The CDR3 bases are TGCGCCAGCAGCCCCCGGGGGGCAAACACCGGGGAGCTGTTTTTT. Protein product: CASSPRGANTGELFF.

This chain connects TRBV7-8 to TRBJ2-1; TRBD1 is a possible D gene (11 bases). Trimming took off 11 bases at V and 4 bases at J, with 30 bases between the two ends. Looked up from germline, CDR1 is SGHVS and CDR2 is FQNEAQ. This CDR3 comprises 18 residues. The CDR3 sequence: CAANGQGARTSGYNEQFF. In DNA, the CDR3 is TGTGCCGCAAATGGACAGGGGGCCCGGACTAGCGGATACAATGAGCAGTTCTTC.

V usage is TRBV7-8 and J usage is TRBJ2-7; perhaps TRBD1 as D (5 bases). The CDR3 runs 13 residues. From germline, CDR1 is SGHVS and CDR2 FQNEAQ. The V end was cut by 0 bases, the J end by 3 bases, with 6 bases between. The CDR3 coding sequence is TGTGCCAGCAGCTTAGCAGACAGCTACGAGCAGTACTTC. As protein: CASSLADSYEQYF. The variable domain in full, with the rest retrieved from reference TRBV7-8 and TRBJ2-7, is GAGVSQSPRYKVAKRGQDVALRCDPISGHVSLFWYQQALGQGPEFLTYFQNEAQLDKSGLPSDRFFAERPEGSVSTLKIQRTQQEDSAVYLCASSLADSYEQYFGPGTRLTVT.

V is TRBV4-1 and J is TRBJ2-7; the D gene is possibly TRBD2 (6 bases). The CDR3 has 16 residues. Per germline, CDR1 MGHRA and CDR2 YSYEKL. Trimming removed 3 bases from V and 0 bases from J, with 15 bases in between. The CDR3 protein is CASSQIAEPLSYEQYF. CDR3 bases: TGCGCCAGCAGCCAGATAGCGGAGCCTCTCTCCTACGAGCAGTACTTC.

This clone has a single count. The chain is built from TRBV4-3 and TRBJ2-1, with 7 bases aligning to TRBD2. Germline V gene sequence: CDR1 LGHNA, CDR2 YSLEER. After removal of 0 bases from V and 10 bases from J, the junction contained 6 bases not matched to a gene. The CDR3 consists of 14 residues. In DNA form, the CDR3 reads TGCGCCAGCAGCCAAGATCTGGGAGGGGTCGAGCAGTTCTTC. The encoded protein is CASSQDLGGVEQFF.

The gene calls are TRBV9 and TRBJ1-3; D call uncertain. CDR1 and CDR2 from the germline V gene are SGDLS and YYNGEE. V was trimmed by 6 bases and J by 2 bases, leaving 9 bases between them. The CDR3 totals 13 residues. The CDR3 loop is CASNRGTGNTIYF. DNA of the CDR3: TGTGCCAGCAACCGGGGAACTGGAAACACCATATATTTT.

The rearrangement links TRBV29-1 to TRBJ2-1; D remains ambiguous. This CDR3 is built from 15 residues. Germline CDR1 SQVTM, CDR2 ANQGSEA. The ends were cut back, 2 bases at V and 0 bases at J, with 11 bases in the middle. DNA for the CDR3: TGCAGCGTTGAACAGACTGTTGGCTCCTACAATGAGCAGTTCTTC. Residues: CSVEQTVGSYNEQFF.

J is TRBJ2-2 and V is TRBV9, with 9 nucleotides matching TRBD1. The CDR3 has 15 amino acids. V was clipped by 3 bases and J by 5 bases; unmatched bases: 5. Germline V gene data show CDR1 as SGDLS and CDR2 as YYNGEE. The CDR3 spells CASSAWDRVTGELFF. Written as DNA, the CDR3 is TGTGCCAGCAGCGCCTGGGACAGGGTAACCGGGGAGCTGTTTTTT.

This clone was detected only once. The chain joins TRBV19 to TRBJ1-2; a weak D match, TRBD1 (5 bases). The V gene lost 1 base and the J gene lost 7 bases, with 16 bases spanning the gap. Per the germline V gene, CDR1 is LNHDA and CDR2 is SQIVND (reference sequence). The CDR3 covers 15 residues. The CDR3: CASSIASGIGAGYTF. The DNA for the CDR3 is TGTGCCAGTAGTATAGCGTCAGGGATCGGCGCTGGCTACACCTTC.